The clone carrying this T cell receptor (beta chain) was picked up a small number of times. Antigen specificity is unknown. This sample was taken from a study of blood T cells in healthy people across ages. Study-wide findings and caveats: Fewer expanded clones and more diversity marked long-lived versus aged donors.

Sample-barcoded 5' priming and a J-beta primer mix drove a second PCR of 7 to 11 cycles. A template-switch adaptor with 12 random nucleotides tagged each cDNA molecule. Per sample, CDR3-containing paired-end reads numbered at least 2.5 million. Via MiXCR, TCRdb re-called the 5' RACE reads, giving one row per CDR3 protein. This repertoire shows about 1.8 million distinct CDR3 sequences, 49% found once; its top ten account for less than 2.5%. Each sample had at least 6 million PBMCs isolated. The germline V gene encodes CDR1 DFQATT and CDR2 SNEGSKA (reference sequence). The CDR3 sequence is 13 residues long. With 2 bases removed from V and 7 bases from J, the gap between germline ends came to 13 bases.

The chain links TRBV20-1 to TRBJ2-3, with D possibly being TRBD1 (5 bases). The TCR sequence derives from a woman in her thirties or forties in good health. Sequenced material: blood. DNA of the CDR3: TGCAGTGCTAGAAAAGCAGGGATTTATACGCAGTATTTT. It is translated as CSARKAGIYTQYF.